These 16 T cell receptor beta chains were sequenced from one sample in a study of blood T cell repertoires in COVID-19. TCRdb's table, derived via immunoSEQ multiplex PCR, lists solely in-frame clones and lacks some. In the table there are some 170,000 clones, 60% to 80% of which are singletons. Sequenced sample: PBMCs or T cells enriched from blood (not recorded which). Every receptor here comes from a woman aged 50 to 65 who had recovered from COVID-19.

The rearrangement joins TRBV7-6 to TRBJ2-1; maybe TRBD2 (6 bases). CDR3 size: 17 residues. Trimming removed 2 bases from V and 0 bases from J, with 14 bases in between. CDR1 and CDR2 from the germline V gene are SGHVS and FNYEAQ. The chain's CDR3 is CASSLFGGPSSYNEQFF. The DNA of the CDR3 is TGTGCCAGCAGCTTATTCGGAGGGCCCAGCTCCTACAATGAGCAGTTCTTC. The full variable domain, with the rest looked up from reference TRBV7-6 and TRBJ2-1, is GAGVSQSPRYKVTKRGQDVALRCDPISGHVSLYWYRQALGQGPEFLTYFNYEAQQDKSGLPNDRFSAERPEGSISTLTIQRTEQRDSAMYRCASSLFGGPSSYNEQFFGPGTRLTVL.

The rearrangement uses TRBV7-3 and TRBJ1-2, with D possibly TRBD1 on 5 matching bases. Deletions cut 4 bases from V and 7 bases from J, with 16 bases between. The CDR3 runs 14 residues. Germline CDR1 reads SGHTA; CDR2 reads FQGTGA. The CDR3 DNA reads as TGTGCCAGCAGCTCCGGACCGGGGGTGCGTGGCTACACCTTC. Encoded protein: CASSSGPGVRGYTF.

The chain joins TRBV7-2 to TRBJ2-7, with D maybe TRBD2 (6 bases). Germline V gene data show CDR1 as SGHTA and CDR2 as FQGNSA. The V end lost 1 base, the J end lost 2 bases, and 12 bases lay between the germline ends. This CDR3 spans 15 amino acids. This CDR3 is CASSLVVGTAYEQYF. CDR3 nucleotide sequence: TGTGCCAGCAGCTTAGTTGTCGGGACTGCCTACGAGCAGTACTTC.

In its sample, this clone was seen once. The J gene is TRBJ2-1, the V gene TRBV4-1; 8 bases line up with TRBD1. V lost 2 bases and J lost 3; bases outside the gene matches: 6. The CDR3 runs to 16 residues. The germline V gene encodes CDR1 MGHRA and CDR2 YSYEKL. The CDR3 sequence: CASSQLTGVLYNEQFF. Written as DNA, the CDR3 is TGCGCCAGCAGCCAACTGACAGGGGTCCTCTACAATGAGCAGTTCTTC.

This CDR3 is CASSPIAEGDGYTF. As DNA, the CDR3 is TGTGCCAGCAGCCCGATTGCAGAGGGAGATGGCTACACCTTC. The chain joins TRBV7-8 to TRBJ1-2; no firm D call. Between the trimmed V and J ends, which lost 5 bases and 6 bases, there was a span of 16 bases. The CDR3 is 14 amino acids. Germline V lookup: CDR1 SGHVS, CDR2 FQNEAQ. Filled out from reference TRBV7-8 and TRBJ1-2, the complete variable domain reads GAGVSQSPRYKVAKRGQDVALRCDPISGHVSLFWYQQALGQGPEFLTYFQNEAQLDKSGLPSDRFFAERPEGSVSTLKIQRTQQEDSAVYLCASSPIAEGDGYTFGSGTRLTVV.

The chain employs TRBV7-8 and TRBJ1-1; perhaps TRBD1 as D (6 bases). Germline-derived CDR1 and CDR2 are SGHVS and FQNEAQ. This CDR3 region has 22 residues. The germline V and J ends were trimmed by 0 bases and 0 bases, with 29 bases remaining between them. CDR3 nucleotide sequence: TGTGCCAGCAGCTTAGCAACACCGGGGCACATCACCTACAGGGCTATGAACACTGAAGCTTTCTTT. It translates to CASSLATPGHITYRAMNTEAFF.

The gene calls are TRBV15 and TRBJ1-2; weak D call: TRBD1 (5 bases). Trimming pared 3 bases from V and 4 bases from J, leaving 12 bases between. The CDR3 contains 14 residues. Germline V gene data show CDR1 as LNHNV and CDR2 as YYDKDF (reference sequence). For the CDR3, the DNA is TGTGCCACCAGCAGGGTGGGGGGAGGCTATGGCTACACCTTC. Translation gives CATSRVGGGYGYTF.

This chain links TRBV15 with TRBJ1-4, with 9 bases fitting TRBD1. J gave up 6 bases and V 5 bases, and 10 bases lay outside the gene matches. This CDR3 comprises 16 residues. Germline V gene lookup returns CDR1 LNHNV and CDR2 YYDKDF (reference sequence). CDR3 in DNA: TGTGCCACCAGCCGACGTGTGGGACAGGGATATGAAAAACTGTTTTTT. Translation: CATSRRVGQGYEKLFF.

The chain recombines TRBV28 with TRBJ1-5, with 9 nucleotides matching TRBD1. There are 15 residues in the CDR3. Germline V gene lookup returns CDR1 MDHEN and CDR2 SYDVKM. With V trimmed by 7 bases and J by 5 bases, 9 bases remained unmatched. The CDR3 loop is CASNPQGAPDQPQHF. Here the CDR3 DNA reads TGTGCCAGCAATCCACAGGGGGCGCCCGATCAGCCCCAGCATTTT.

The CDR3 here is CAISGGPAGNTEAFF. CDR3 in DNA: TGTGCCATCAGTGGAGGCCCGGCAGGGAATACTGAAGCTTTCTTT. The V call is TRBV10-3, the J call TRBJ1-1; D possibly corresponds to TRBD1 (5 bases). Between the trimmed V and J ends, which lost 4 bases and 5 bases, there was a span of 17 bases. The CDR3 consists of 15 residues. The germline gives CDR1 ENHRY, CDR2 SYGVKD.

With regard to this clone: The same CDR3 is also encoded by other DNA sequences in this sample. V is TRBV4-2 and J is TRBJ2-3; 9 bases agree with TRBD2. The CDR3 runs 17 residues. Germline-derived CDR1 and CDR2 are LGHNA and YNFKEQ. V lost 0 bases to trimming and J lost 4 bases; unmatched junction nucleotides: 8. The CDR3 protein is CASSQDGAGGGADTQYF. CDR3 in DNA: TGTGCCAGCAGCCAAGACGGCGCGGGCGGGGGGGCAGATACGCAGTATTTT.

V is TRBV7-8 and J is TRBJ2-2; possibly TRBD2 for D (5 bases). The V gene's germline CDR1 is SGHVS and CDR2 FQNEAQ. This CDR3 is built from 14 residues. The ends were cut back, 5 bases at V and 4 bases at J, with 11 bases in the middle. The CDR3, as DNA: TGTGCCAGCAGCCCCAGGCGGGTCACCGGGGAGCTGTTTTTT. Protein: CASSPRRVTGELFF.

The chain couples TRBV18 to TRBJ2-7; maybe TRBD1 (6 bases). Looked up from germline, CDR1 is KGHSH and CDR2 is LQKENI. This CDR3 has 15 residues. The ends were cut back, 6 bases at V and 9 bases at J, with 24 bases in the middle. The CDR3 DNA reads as TGTGCCAGCTCTCACCGGGACCCCTCTCTGACAGGGCAGTACTTC. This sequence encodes CASSHRDPSLTGQYF.

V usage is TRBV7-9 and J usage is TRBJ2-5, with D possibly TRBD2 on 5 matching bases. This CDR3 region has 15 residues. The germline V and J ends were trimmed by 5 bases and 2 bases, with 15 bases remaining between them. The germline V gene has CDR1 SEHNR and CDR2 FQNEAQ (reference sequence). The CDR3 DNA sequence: TGTGCCAGCAGCACTGGGAGAGACGCGCAAGAGACCCAGTACTTC. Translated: CASSTGRDAQETQYF. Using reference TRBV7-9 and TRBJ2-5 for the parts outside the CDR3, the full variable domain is DTGVSQNPRHKITKRGQNVTFRCDPISEHNRLYWYRQTLGQGPEFLTYFQNEAQLEKSRLLSDRFSAERPKGSFSTLEIQRTEQGDSAMYLCASSTGRDAQETQYFGPGTRLLVL.

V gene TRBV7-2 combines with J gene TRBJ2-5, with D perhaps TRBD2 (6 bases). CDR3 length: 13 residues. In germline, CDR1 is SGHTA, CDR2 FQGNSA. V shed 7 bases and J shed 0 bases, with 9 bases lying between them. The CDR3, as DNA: TGTGCCAGCACCACGGGGGACCAAGAGACCCAGTACTTC. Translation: CASTTGDQETQYF.

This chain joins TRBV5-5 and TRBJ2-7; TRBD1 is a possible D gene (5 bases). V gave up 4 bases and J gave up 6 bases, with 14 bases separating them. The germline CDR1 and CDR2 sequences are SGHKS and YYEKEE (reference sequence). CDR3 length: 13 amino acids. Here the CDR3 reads CASSQTAGLEQYF. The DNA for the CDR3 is TGTGCCAGCAGCCAAACGGCAGGGCTCGAGCAGTACTTC. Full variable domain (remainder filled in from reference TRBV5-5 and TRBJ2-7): DAGVTQSPTHLIKTRGQQVTLRCSPISGHKSVSWYQQVLGQGPQFIFQYYEKEERGRGNFPDRFSARQFPNYSSELNVNALLLGDSALYLCASSQTAGLEQYFGPGTRLTVT.